The entry below describes one T cell receptor (beta chain). What this receptor recognizes is not known. No quality values exist for individual bases; no much larger clone is one base distant. The immunoSEQ Assay, a bias-controlled multiplex PCR, was used to amplify TCRbeta CDR3 regions from genomic DNA. Turning to the authors' computational methods: The number of nucleated cells in each sample was estimated by amplification of reference gene primers within the assay. To quantify the absolute abundance of each unique TCRbeta CDR3 rearrangement, sequence reads were collapsed and filtered. Productive Simpson clonality was computed per sample as the square root of Simpson's diversity index over productive rearrangements. TCRdb provides this immuneACCESS table in a form limited to in-frame rearrangements. Some clones are lacking; in checked studies, under half of them reflect an unresolved V gene, and why the rest are absent is not known. The V and J calls and the clone size are those of that table, but D and trimming were determined from the DNA. The sample data list 250,000 to 350,000 clones, and around 87% of these were observed just once. The ten largest clones capture roughly 5% of the sample.

Participants in the prospective study were enrolled through a virtual design, were aged roughly 18 to 100 years, and lived in 24 United States geographic areas. In the prospective study, participants were assigned to cohorts based on the clinical history participants reported in a screening survey and a study questionnaire. ImmuneRACE Cohort 3 recovered participants were defined by two consecutive negative NP/OP PCR tests, healthcare professional clearance, or symptom resolution. In the prospective study, whole blood, serum and a nasopharyngeal or oropharyngeal swab were collected from each participant by mobile phlebotomists. Additional blood draws and questionnaires over an approximately 2-month period could optionally be provided by prospective study participants. Prospective study blood samples were shipped either frozen or at room temperature before DNA extraction. The source of the sample is a study of blood T cell repertoires in COVID-19 (dated by TCRdb to the early 2020s). About the full investigation: Samples from collaborators originated in the United States, Italy and Spain and spanned both the acute and convalescent phases of COVID-19. Samples came from the ongoing ImmuneRACE study (first 160 participants) plus 1,254 subjects from 6 global collaborators. The material from the prospective study consisted of cDNA or gDNA derived from T cells, B-cell-depleted T cells, or PBMCs. Nearly every sample came with metadata listing a de-identified subject ID, COVID-19 status, age in years and sex. The repertoires were released in a freely available public database meant as a resource for research on the immune response to SARS-CoV-2. HLA class I and class II types, where available, came from metadata supplied by the sample provider rather than from assay-based typing. The dataset comprised deeply sampled blood TCRbeta repertoires from subjects exposed to, actively infected with, or recovered from COVID-19. Broader findings and caveats from the paper: The amount of clinical and demographic metadata varied by source and participant and was provided uncurated.

Trimming takes 1 base from V and 1 base from J, and the germline ends sit 4 bases apart. CDR1 KGHSH and CDR2 LQKENI are derived from the germline V gene. The CDR3 sequence holds 13 residues, the cysteine and phenylalanine included. Left in the record is the CDR3 DNA by itself, 39 bases read in frame from the first base. The sequence links TRBV18 to TRBJ2-5; the D segment cannot be called with confidence. Input material: PBMCs or T cells enriched from blood (not recorded which). This clonotype was sampled from a woman aged 30 to 39 who had recovered from COVID-19. The CDR3 in this case is CASSPQRQETQYF. The DNA sequence is given as TGTGCCAGCTCACCACAGCGCCAAGAGACCCAGTACTTC.